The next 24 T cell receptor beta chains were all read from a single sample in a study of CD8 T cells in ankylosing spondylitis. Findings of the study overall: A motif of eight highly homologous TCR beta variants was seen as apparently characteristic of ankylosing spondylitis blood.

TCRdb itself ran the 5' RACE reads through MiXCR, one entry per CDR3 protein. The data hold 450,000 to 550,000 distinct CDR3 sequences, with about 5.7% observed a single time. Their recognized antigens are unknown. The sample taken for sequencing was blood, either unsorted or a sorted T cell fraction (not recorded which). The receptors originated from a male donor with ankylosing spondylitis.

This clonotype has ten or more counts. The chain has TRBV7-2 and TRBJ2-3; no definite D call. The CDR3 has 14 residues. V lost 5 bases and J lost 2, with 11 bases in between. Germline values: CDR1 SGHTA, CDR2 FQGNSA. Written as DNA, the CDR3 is TGTGCCAGCAGCCCGTCGGACGCCACAGATACGCAGTATTTT. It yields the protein CASSPSDATDTQYF.

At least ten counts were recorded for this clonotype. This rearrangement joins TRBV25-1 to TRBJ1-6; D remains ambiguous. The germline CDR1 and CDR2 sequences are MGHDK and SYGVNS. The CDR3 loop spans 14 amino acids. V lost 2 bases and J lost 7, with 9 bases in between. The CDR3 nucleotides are TGTGCCAGCAGTGAAGCCCGTGTCAATTCACCCCTCCACTTT. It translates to CASSEARVNSPLHF.

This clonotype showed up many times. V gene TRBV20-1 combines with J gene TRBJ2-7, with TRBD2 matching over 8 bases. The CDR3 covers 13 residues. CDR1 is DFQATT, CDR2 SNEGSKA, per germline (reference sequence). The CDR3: CGARAGAWNEQYF. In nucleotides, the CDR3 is TGCGGAGCGCGAGCGGGAGCTTGGAACGAGCAGTACTTC.

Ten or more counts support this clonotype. The CDR3 loop is CASSYSGVEQYF. DNA for the CDR3: TGTGCCAGCAGTTATTCGGGAGTCGAGCAGTACTTC. The rearrangement links TRBV6-5 to TRBJ2-7, with a tentative D call TRBD2 (6 bases). Germline values: CDR1 MNHEY, CDR2 SVGAGI. V lost 3 bases, J lost 6 bases, and 9 bases lay in between. The CDR3 runs to 12 residues.

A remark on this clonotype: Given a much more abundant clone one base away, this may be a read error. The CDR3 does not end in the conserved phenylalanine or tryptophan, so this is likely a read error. The CDR3 DNA follows: TGTGCCAGCAGCTTAAGACCAGGGTCGGCGGGAGAGACCCAGTACTCC. It specifies CASSLRPGSAGETQYS. The chain is built from TRBV7-3 and TRBJ2-5; D is perhaps TRBD1 or TRBD2 (5 bases each). Germline V gene sequence: CDR1 SGHTA, CDR2 FQGTGA. V was shortened by 1 base and J by 4 bases, with 16 bases between the two germline ends. This CDR3 spans 16 amino acids.

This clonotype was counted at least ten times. Written as DNA, the CDR3 is TGCAGCGTTGAAGACGGTTGGCTAGCGGGAGGGACCTACGAGCAGTACTTC. It translates to CSVEDGWLAGGTYEQYF. The chain couples TRBV29-1 to TRBJ2-7; 12 bases match TRBD2. The CDR3 sequence is 17 residues long. Germline-derived CDR1 and CDR2 are SQVTM and ANQGSEA. The trim removed 0 bases at V and 2 bases at J, leaving 8 bases unmatched.

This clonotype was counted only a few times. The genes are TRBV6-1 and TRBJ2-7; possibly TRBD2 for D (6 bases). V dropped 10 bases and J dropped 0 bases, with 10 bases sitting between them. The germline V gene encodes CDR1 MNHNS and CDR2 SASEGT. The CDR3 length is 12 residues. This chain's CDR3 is CATSGGSYEQYF. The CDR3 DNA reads TGTGCCACCTCCGGGGGCTCCTACGAGCAGTACTTC.

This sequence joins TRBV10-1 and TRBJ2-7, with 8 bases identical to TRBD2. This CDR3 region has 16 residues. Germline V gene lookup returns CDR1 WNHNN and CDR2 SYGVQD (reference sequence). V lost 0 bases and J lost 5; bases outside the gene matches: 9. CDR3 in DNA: TGCGCCAGCAGTGAGTCGCGGGGGGTCCTTTGGGACGAGCAGTACTTC. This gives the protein CASSESRGVLWDEQYF.

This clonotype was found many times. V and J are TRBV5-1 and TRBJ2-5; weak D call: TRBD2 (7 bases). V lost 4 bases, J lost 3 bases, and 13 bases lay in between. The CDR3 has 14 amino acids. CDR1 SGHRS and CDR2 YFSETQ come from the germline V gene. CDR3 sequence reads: CASSSGDNKETQYF. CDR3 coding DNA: TGCGCCAGCAGCAGCGGGGACAATAAAGAGACCCAGTACTTC.

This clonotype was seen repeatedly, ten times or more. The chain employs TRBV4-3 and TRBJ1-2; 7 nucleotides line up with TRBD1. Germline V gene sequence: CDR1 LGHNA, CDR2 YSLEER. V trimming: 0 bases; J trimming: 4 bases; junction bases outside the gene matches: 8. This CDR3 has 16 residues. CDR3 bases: TGCGCCAGCAGCCAAGACAGGGGGGGCGCTGTCTATGGCTACACCTTC. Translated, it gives CASSQDRGGAVYGYTF.

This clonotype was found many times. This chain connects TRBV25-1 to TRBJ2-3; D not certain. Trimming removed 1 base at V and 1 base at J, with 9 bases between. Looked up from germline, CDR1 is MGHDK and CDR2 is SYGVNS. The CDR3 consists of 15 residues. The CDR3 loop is CASSEFPGGTDTQYF. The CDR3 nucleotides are TGTGCCAGCAGTGAATTTCCGGGCGGCACAGATACGCAGTATTTT.

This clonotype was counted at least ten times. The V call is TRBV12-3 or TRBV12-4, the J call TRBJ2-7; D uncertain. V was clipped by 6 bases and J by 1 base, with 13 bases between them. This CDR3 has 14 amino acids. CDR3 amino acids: CASRGIDSSYEQYF. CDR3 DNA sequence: TGTGCCAGCAGGGGAATCGACTCGTCCTACGAGCAGTACTTC.

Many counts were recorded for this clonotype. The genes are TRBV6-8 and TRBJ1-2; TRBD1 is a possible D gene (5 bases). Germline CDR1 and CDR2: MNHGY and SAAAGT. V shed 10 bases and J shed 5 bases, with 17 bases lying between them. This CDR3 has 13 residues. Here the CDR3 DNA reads TGTGCCATAGAACCGACAGTTCTTTATGGCTACACCTTC. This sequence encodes CAIEPTVLYGYTF.

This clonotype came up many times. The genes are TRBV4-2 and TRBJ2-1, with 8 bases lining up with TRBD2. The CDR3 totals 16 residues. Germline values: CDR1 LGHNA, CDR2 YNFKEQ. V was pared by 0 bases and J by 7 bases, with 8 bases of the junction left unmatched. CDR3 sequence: CASSQDRAGGSNEQFF. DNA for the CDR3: TGTGCCAGCAGCCAAGATCGGGCGGGAGGATCTAATGAGCAGTTCTTC.

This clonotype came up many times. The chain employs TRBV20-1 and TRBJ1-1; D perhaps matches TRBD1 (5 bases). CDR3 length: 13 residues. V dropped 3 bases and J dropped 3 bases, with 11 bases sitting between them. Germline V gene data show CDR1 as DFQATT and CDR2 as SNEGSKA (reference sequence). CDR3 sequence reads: CSARRRVHTEAFF. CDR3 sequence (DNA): TGCAGTGCTAGGCGCAGGGTGCACACTGAAGCTTTCTTT.

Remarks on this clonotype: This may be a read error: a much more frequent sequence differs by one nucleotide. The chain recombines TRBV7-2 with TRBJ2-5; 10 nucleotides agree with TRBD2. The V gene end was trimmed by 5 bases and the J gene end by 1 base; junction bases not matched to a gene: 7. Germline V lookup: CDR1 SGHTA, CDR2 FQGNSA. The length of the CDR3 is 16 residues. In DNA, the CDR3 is TGTGCCAGCAGCCCCTCTAGCGGGGGATTCCAAGAGACCCAGTACTTC. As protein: CASSPSSGGFQETQYF.

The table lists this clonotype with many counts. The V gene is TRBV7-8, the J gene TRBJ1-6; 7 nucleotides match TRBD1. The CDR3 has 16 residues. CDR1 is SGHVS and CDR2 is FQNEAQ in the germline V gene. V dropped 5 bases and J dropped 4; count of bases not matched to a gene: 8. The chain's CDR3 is CASSPATGNYNSPLHF. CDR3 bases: TGTGCCAGCAGCCCAGCGACAGGGAATTATAATTCACCCCTCCACTTT.

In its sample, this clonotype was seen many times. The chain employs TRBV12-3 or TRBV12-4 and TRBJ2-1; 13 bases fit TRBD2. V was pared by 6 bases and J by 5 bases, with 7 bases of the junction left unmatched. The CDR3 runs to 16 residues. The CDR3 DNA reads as TGTGCCAGCAGCCCGGGACTAGCGGGACTACACAATGAGCAGTTCTTC. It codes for CASSPGLAGLHNEQFF.

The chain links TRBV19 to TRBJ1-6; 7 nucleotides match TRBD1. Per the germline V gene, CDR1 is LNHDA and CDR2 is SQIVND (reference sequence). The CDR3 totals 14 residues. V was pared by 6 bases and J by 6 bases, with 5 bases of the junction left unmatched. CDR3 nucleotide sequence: TGTGCCAGTAGGACAGGGCGGATTAATTCACCCCTCCACTTT. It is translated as CASRTGRINSPLHF.

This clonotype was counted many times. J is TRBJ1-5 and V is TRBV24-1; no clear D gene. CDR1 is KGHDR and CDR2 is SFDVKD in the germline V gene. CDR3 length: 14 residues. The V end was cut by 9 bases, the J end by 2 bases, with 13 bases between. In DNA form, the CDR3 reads TGTGCCACCTCAGCAGGAGGCGGCAATCAGCCCCAGCATTTT. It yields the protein CATSAGGGNQPQHF.

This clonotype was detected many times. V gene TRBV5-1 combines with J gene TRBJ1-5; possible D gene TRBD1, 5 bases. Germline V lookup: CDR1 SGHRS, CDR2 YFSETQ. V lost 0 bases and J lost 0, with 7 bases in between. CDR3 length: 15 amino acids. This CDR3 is CASSLEGTSNQPQHF. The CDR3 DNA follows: TGCGCCAGCAGCTTGGAGGGGACTAGCAATCAGCCCCAGCATTTT.

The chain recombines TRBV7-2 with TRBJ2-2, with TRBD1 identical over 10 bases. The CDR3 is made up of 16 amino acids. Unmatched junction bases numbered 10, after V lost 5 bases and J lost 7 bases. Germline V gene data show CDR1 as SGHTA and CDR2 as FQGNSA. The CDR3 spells CASSPQGQGSHGELFF. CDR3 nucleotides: TGTGCCAGCAGCCCCCAGGGACAGGGGTCTCACGGGGAGCTGTTTTTT.

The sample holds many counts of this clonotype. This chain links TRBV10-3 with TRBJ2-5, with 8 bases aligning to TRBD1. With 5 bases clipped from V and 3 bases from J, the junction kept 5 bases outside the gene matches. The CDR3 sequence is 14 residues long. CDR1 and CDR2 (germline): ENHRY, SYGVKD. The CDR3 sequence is CAISRGQGKETQYF. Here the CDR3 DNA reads TGTGCCATCAGTCGAGGACAGGGTAAAGAGACCCAGTACTTC.

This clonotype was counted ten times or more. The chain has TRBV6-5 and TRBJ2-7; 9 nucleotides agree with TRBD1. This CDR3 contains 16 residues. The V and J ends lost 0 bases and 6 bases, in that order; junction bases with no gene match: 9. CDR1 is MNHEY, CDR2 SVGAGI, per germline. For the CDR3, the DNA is TGTGCCAGCAGTTACTCAGGGACAGGGTTTCTAGGCGAGCAGTACTTC. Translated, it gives CASSYSGTGFLGEQYF.